This is a list of T cell receptor beta chains from one sample in a study of cytomegalovirus exposure and HLA in healthy donors. The method was immunoSEQ multiplex PCR; TCRdb's version includes in-frame clones alone and lacks a portion of them. There are some 86,000 clones in the sample; 93% occur only once, and 3.5% to 4% lies in the top ten. The sample was PBMCs. The receptor source for this set is a woman aged 30 to 39 in good health and CMV-seronegative. Each CDR3 is given with its conserved first and last residue. Fields, in order: V gene, clone size, J gene, D gene, CDR3 protein, CDR3 DNA. A D gene is named only where the DNA matches it firmly. Clone sizes are given selectively: once, few, many, or a class where the clone is expanded.

TRBV7-2	-	TRBJ1-1	TRBD1	CASSLALGRGDTEAFF	TGTGCCAGCAGCTTAGCGCTGGGCAGGGGGGACACTGAAGCTTTCTTT
TRBV6-5	-	TRBJ1-3	-	CASSYVFGPAGNTIYF	TGTGCCAGCAGTTACGTGTTTGGGCCAGCTGGAAACACCATATATTTT
TRBV4-1	once	TRBJ1-4	TRBD1	CASEGQGTTNEKLFF	TGCGCCAGCGAGGGACAGGGCACAACTAATGAAAAACTGTTTTTT
TRBV6-1	-	TRBJ2-5	-	CASSEVRTVQETQYF	TGTGCCAGCAGTGAAGTAAGAACAGTCCAAGAGACCCAGTACTTC
TRBV18	-	TRBJ1-1	-	CASSPGQGSIAEAFF	TGTGCCAGCTCACCCGGGCAGGGTTCTATCGCCGAAGCTTTCTTT
TRBV30	-	TRBJ2-7	-	CAWSLFSSGPYEQYF	TGTGCCTGGTCGCTCTTTTCGTCAGGGCCCTACGAGCAGTACTTC
TRBV28	-	TRBJ2-1	TRBD1	CASSVDLTGGSEQFF	TGTGCCAGCAGTGTGGACCTCACAGGGGGCAGTGAGCAGTTCTTC
TRBV7-3	-	TRBJ1-1	-	CASQGRNDPEAFF	TGTGCCAGCCAGGGTCGGAATGACCCTGAAGCTTTCTTT
TRBV7-8	-	TRBJ1-4	-	CASSSSNRLNEKLFF	TGTGCCAGCAGCTCCTCAAACAGACTAAATGAAAAACTGTTTTTT
TRBV7-9	-	TRBJ2-7	TRBD1	CASSSAGGGEQYF	TGTGCCAGCAGCTCCGCAGGGGGTGGTGAGCAGTACTTC
TRBV15	-	TRBJ2-3	-	CATSRERLLIMGTDTQYF	TGTGCCACCAGCAGAGAGAGGCTCCTCATCATGGGCACAGATACGCAGTATTTT
TRBV9	-	TRBJ2-1	TRBD2	CASSVGGGPVSYNEQFF	TGTGCCAGCAGCGTAGGGGGAGGGCCGGTTTCCTACAATGAGCAGTTCTTC
TRBV5-1	-	TRBJ2-5	TRBD2	CASSSGLAGLGTETQYF	TGCGCCAGCAGCTCTGGACTAGCGGGACTGGGGACAGAGACCCAGTACTTC
TRBV6-5	-	TRBJ1-2	-	CASSSPAEGNYGYTF	TGTGCCAGCAGTTCACCAGCGGAGGGGAACTATGGCTACACCTTC
TRBV5-1	-	TRBJ1-1	-	CASMRQENTEAFF	TGCGCCAGCATGAGACAGGAGAACACTGAAGCTTTCTTT
TRBV6-5	-	TRBJ1-1	TRBD1	CASSYSGDRGTEAFF	TGTGCCAGCAGTTACTCGGGGGACAGGGGCACTGAAGCTTTCTTT
TRBV11-2	-	TRBJ2-3	TRBD2	CASSLATSGRLTDTQYF	TGTGCCAGCAGCTTAGCCACTAGCGGGCGCCTCACAGATACGCAGTATTTT
TRBV6-6	-	TRBJ1-5	TRBD1	CASRDPTGGGQPQHF	TGTGCCAGCAGGGACCCGACAGGGGGCGGACAGCCCCAGCATTTT
TRBV4-2	-	TRBJ2-1	-	CASSQRPGESYNEQFF	TGTGCCAGCAGCCAACGACCAGGGGAGTCCTACAATGAGCAGTTCTTC
TRBV9	-	TRBJ1-5	TRBD1	CASSTGQGGNQPQHF	TGTGCCAGCAGCACCGGACAGGGTGGGAATCAGCCCCAGCATTTT
TRBV18	-	TRBJ1-1	-	CASSPFSAGTNTEAFF	TGTGCCAGCTCACCATTCTCAGCAGGAACTAACACTGAAGCTTTCTTT
TRBV5-1	-	TRBJ2-5	TRBD2	CASSVGQSGGAGTQYF	TGCGCCAGCAGCGTAGGGCAAAGCGGGGGGGCTGGGACCCAGTACTTC
TRBV5-4	-	TRBJ2-2	TRBD1	CASSLGGTGANTGELFF	TGTGCCAGCAGCTTGGGCGGCACAGGGGCGAACACCGGGGAGCTGTTTTTT
TRBV18	once	TRBJ2-6	-	CASSPLTGFSSGANVLTF	TGTGCCAGCTCACCCCTGACAGGTTTCAGCTCTGGGGCCAACGTCCTGACTTTC
TRBV29-1	-	TRBJ2-6	-	CSVEWGGGLGANVLTF	TGCAGCGTTGAGTGGGGTGGGGGACTTGGGGCCAACGTCCTGACTTTC
TRBV7-6	-	TRBJ1-1	-	CASSLWKGAEAFF	TGTGCCAGCAGCTTATGGAAAGGGGCTGAAGCTTTCTTT
TRBV7-2	few	TRBJ2-3	-	CASSHFTDTQYF	TGTGCCAGCAGCCACTTCACAGATACGCAGTATTTT